One and the same sample provided the 21 T cell receptor beta chains below, sequenced in a study of T cell responses to AZD1222 COVID-19 vaccine. Data came from immunoSEQ multiplex PCR; TCRdb stores just in-frame clones and leaves some out. The sample holds under 150,000 clones, approximately 92% seen once. Here the sequenced sample was peripheral blood, taken 28 days after the second AZD1222 dose. These receptor sequences come from an adult who received the AZD1222 COVID-19 vaccine.

This chain connects TRBV3-1 (or the pseudogene TRBV3-2) to TRBJ1-6; no definite D call. Per germline, CDR1 LGHDT and CDR2 YNNKEL (reference sequence). The CDR3 contains 16 residues. V lost 4 bases and J lost 0, with 10 bases in between. CDR3 amino acids: CASSRLRSSYNSPLHF. The CDR3 bases are TGTGCCAGCAGCCGTCTTAGGAGCTCCTATAATTCACCCCTCCACTTT.

This chain's CDR3 is CASSLDASIETQYF. In DNA, the CDR3 is TGTGCCAGCAGCTTAGACGCCAGTATAGAGACCCAGTACTTC. The J gene is TRBJ2-5, the V gene TRBV11-3; D gene unclear. The germline CDR1 and CDR2 sequences are SGHNT and YENEEA. V dropped 0 bases and J dropped 4 bases, with 9 bases sitting between them. The CDR3 runs to 14 residues. The complete variable domain, with remaining parts taken from reference TRBV11-3 and TRBJ2-5, reads EAGVVQSPRYKIIEKKQPVAFWCNPISGHNTLYWYLQNLGQGPELLIRYENEEAVDDSQLPKDRFSAERLKGVDSTLKIQPAELGDSAVYLCASSLDASIETQYFGPGTRLLVL.

The chain is built from TRBV2 and TRBJ2-1, with TRBD1 identical over 11 bases. The CDR3 runs to 16 residues. Unmatched junction bases numbered 7, after V lost 4 bases and J lost 5 bases. Looked up from germline, CDR1 is SNHLY and CDR2 is FYNNEI. CDR3 sequence: CASSGRDRGADNEQFF. The CDR3 bases are TGTGCCAGCAGTGGCCGGGACAGGGGGGCGGACAATGAGCAGTTCTTC.

This clone has just one count. The CDR3 sequence: CSVVTNTEAFF. DNA of the CDR3: TGCAGCGTTGTTACGAACACTGAAGCTTTCTTT. The rearrangement uses TRBV29-1 and TRBJ1-1, with unresolved D. Per the germline V gene, CDR1 is SQVTM and CDR2 is ANQGSEA. The CDR3 is made up of 11 amino acids. The V end lost 4 bases, the J end lost 1 base, and 4 bases lay between the germline ends.

The chain uses TRBV28 and TRBJ1-2, with unresolved D. V lost 5 bases and J 0 bases, leaving 4 bases between the germline ends. CDR3 size: 12 residues. The germline gives CDR1 MDHEN, CDR2 SYDVKM. DNA of the CDR3: TGTGCCAGCAGTACTACTAACTATGGCTACACCTTC. Its protein is CASSTTNYGYTF.

The chain links TRBV4-1 to TRBJ2-3; the D is unclear. CDR1 is MGHRA, CDR2 YSYEKL, per germline. V lost 4 bases to trimming and J lost 8 bases, with 10 bases between them. The CDR3 has 12 residues. CDR3 coding DNA: TGCGCCAGCAGCCCGGCTGTTGGTACGCAGTATTTT. It is translated as CASSPAVGTQYF.

This clone was observed once. This rearrangement joins TRBV7-9 to TRBJ2-1; the D gene could be TRBD1 or TRBD2 (6 bases each). The CDR3 extends over 14 amino acids. V dropped 0 bases and J dropped 7 bases, with 10 bases sitting between them. Germline CDR1 SEHNR, CDR2 FQNEAQ (reference sequence). The CDR3 sequence is CASSLAGGWNEQFF. In DNA, the CDR3 is TGTGCCAGCAGCTTAGCAGGGGGGTGGAATGAGCAGTTCTTC.

The chain recombines TRBV6-6 with TRBJ1-5; TRBD1 is a possible D gene (6 bases). V shed 5 bases and J shed 3 bases, with 8 bases lying between them. The CDR3 covers 13 residues. Per germline, CDR1 MNHNY and CDR2 SVGAGI (reference sequence). The CDR3 region has the DNA TGTGCCAGCAGTCAGGGGCTCAATCAGCCCCAGCATTTT. This translates into CASSQGLNQPQHF.

The chain employs TRBV19 and TRBJ2-2; either TRBD1 or TRBD2 may supply D (5 bases each). V was pared by 10 bases and J by 5 bases, with 26 bases between. The germline V gene encodes CDR1 LNHDA and CDR2 SQIVND (reference sequence). The CDR3 length is 17 residues. CDR3 in DNA: TGTGCCACCCGAGGGGCCGGGACCCCCCGGGGAACCGGGGAGCTGTTTTTT. It encodes CATRGAGTPRGTGELFF.

CDR3 amino acids: CASSPGPLKLFF. The CDR3 DNA is TGTGCCAGCAGCCCTGGCCCCCTAAAACTGTTTTTT. The rearrangement joins TRBV3-1 (or the pseudogene TRBV3-2) to TRBJ1-4; D remains unclear. Germline V CDR1 and CDR2: LGHDT, YNNKEL (reference sequence). The V and J ends lost 4 bases and 10 bases respectively, with 10 bases between them. The CDR3 runs 12 residues.

This clone was found once. The sample has other DNA sequences that encode this CDR3 too. The DNA of the CDR3 is TGTGCCAGCAGTGAGGCTGGGATGAACACTGAAGCTTTCTTT. It yields the protein CASSEAGMNTEAFF. The chain carries TRBV6-1 and TRBJ1-1, with no clear D. CDR3 length: 14 residues. Trimming took 3 bases from V and 0 from J, leaving 8 bases between them. Germline CDR1 MNHNS, CDR2 SASEGT.

The CDR3, as DNA: TGCGCCAGCAGCCAAGAAAGACAGGGATCTCAGCCCCAGCATTTT. Translating it yields CASSQERQGSQPQHF. The chain is built from TRBV4-1 and TRBJ1-5; 7 bases line up with TRBD1. Germline V gene lookup returns CDR1 MGHRA and CDR2 YSYEKL. Trimming removed 0 bases from V and 6 bases from J; junction bases left unmatched: 5. This CDR3 has 15 residues.

J is TRBJ2-1 and V is TRBV5-1, with 7 nucleotides matching TRBD2. The germline gives CDR1 SGHRS, CDR2 YFSETQ. Trimming removed 2 bases from V and 9 bases from J; junction bases left unmatched: 8. The CDR3 sequence is 14 residues long. The CDR3 loop reads CASSFGTISGEQFF. The CDR3 DNA reads as TGCGCCAGCAGCTTCGGGACTATCAGCGGTGAGCAGTTCTTC.

The V and J genes are TRBV11-3 and TRBJ2-7, with 7 bases that match TRBD1. V dropped 4 bases and J dropped 2; count of bases not matched to a gene: 8. There are 15 residues in the CDR3. The V gene's germline CDR1 is SGHNT and CDR2 YENEEA. In DNA form, the CDR3 reads TGTGCCAGCAGCTCCCCCGGAACAGGGGCCTACGAGCAGTACGTC. As protein: CASSSPGTGAYEQYV.

This chain connects TRBV6-5 to TRBJ2-3, with D perhaps TRBD1 (6 bases). Germline-derived CDR1 and CDR2 are MNHEY and SVGAGI. V lost 4 bases and J 0 bases, leaving 11 bases between the germline ends. This CDR3 region has 15 residues. The CDR3 DNA follows: TGTGCCAGCAGTTTACAGGGACATAGCACAGATACGCAGTATTTT. Its translation is CASSLQGHSTDTQYF.

As concerns this clone: An end of the junction differs from the germline gene, which may be a read error. The V gene is TRBV11-3, the J gene TRBJ1-2; D not certain. From germline, CDR1 is SGHNT and CDR2 YENEEA. CDR3 size: 13 residues. The CDR3 DNA reads as TGTGCCAGCAGCCCCCCACGGGCTCGGGGTTGGCTTTTC. It codes for CASSPPRARGWLF.

The chain uses TRBV24-1 and TRBJ1-1, with D maybe TRBD1 (6 bases). The CDR3 covers 15 residues. CDR1 is KGHDR and CDR2 is SFDVKD in the germline V gene. The V end was cut by 2 bases, the J end by 12 bases, with 21 bases between. DNA of the CDR3: TGTGCCACCAGTGATTCAGGGGCAGGACTAATGGGGTCTTTCTTT. Protein: CATSDSGAGLMGSFF.

The rearrangement joins TRBV19 to TRBJ1-2, with no clear D. Germline CDR1 and CDR2: LNHDA and SQIVND (reference sequence). CDR3 length: 15 amino acids. Trimming removed 1 base from V and 8 bases from J, with 17 bases in between. CDR3 in DNA: TGTGCCAGTAGTATAGGGGCCAGGACCGTGTTAGGCTACACCTTC. It translates to CASSIGARTVLGYTF.

This rearrangement joins TRBV11-3 to TRBJ2-3; tentative D call: TRBD2 (5 bases). The germline V gene encodes CDR1 SGHNT and CDR2 YENEEA. Trimming removed 1 base from V and 0 bases from J, with 11 bases in between. The CDR3 has 16 amino acids. In DNA form, the CDR3 reads TGTGCCAGCAGCTTAGGACAAGGAGGTAGCACAGATACGCAGTATTTT. Its translation is CASSLGQGGSTDTQYF.

J is TRBJ2-2 and V is TRBV7-3; D ambiguous. This CDR3 has 14 residues. CDR1 SGHTA and CDR2 FQGTGA come from the germline V gene. The ends were cut back, 2 bases at V and 6 bases at J, with 10 bases in the middle. The chain's CDR3 is CASSLGWKAGELFF. The CDR3 region has the DNA TGTGCCAGCAGCTTAGGTTGGAAGGCCGGGGAGCTGTTTTTT.

This chain uses TRBV7-2 with TRBJ1-2, with 10 bases matching TRBD1. The CDR3 is made up of 15 amino acids. The germline V gene encodes CDR1 SGHTA and CDR2 FQGNSA. Trimming at V came to 5 bases and at J to 2 bases, leaving 5 bases not matched to a gene. CDR3 in amino acids: CASSRMGQGNYGYTF. As DNA, the CDR3 is TGTGCCAGCAGCCGCATGGGACAGGGGAACTATGGCTACACCTTC. The variable domain in full, with the rest retrieved from reference TRBV7-2 and TRBJ1-2, is GAGVSQSPSNKVTEKGKDVELRCDPISGHTALYWYRQSLGQGLEFLIYFQGNSAPDKSGLPSDRFSAERTGGSVSTLTIQRTQQEDSAVYLCASSRMGQGNYGYTFGSGTRLTVV.